This entry lists 25 T cell receptor beta chains sequenced from one sample in a study of blood T cell repertoires in COVID-19 (dated by TCRdb to the early 2020s). Library generation was performed with the immunoSEQ multiplex PCR assay. TCRdb mirrors the immuneACCESS table, restricted to in-frame sequences. Some clones are absent from its copies; in checked studies, under half trace to an unresolved V gene, and the reason for the others is unknown. The sample table records under 170,000 clones; roughly 80% of these occur just once. The ten largest clones add up to roughly 2.3% of the sample. The sample comprised peripheral blood. These receptors were obtained from a man in his sixties or seventies with acute or convalescent COVID-19.

The chain couples TRBV2 to TRBJ2-7, with TRBD1 identical over 7 bases. Germline CDR1 and CDR2: SNHLY and FYNNEI. CDR3 length equals 14 residues. J gave up 3 bases and V 3 bases, and 5 bases lay outside the gene matches. As DNA, the CDR3 is TGTGCCAGCAGTGATGGCAGGGGGAACTACGAGCAGTACTTC. Amino acids: CASSDGRGNYEQYF.

The CDR3 loop is CASSWTSGDDEQYF. The CDR3 coding sequence is TGTGCCAGCAGCTGGACTAGCGGGGATGACGAGCAGTACTTC. V is TRBV5-4 and J is TRBJ2-7, with 12 bases identical to TRBD2. After removal of 3 bases from V and 5 bases from J, the junction contained 3 bases not matched to a gene. Per germline, CDR1 SGHNT and CDR2 YYREEE (reference sequence). This CDR3 spans 14 amino acids.

The chain combines TRBV10-3 with TRBJ2-7, with 8 positions matching TRBD1. Germline assignment: CDR1 ENHRY and CDR2 SYGVKD. The CDR3 is 15 residues long. Trimming removed 3 bases from V and 6 bases from J; junction bases left unmatched: 10. The CDR3 here is CAISDRGQGPPEQYF. The CDR3 coding sequence is TGTGCCATCAGTGATCGAGGACAGGGTCCCCCCGAGCAGTACTTC.

In the case of this clone: The same CDR3 is also encoded by other DNA sequences in this sample. V usage is TRBV18 and J usage is TRBJ2-7, with D possibly being TRBD2 (6 bases). Trimming left V 3 bases short and J 3 bases short, with 9 bases between. The germline V gene encodes CDR1 KGHSH and CDR2 LQKENI. This CDR3 contains 13 residues. The CDR3 nucleotides read TGTGCCAGCTCACCGCCGGGACTCTACGAGCAGTACTTC. Protein: CASSPPGLYEQYF.

This chain joins TRBV7-8 and TRBJ1-2; TRBD1 might be the D (6 bases). This CDR3 comprises 15 residues. The germline V gene encodes CDR1 SGHVS and CDR2 FQNEAQ. Trimming took 0 bases from V and 2 from J, leaving 10 bases between them. The CDR3 sequence is CASSLAGAGNYGYTF. DNA for the CDR3: TGTGCCAGCAGCTTAGCGGGGGCAGGGAACTATGGCTACACCTTC.

The chain links TRBV7-2 to TRBJ2-3; no definite D call. The CDR3 covers 16 residues. The V and J ends lost 1 base and 0 bases respectively, with 11 bases between them. CDR1 is SGHTA, CDR2 FQGNSA, per germline. DNA of the CDR3: TGTGCCAGCAGCTTAGACTATTCTTCTAGCACAGATACGCAGTATTTT. It codes for CASSLDYSSSTDTQYF.

This sequence joins TRBV18 and TRBJ2-3, with D unresolved. The ends were cut back, 3 bases at V and 0 bases at J, with 4 bases in the middle. CDR3 length equals 13 residues. The V gene's germline CDR1 is KGHSH and CDR2 LQKENI. CDR3 protein: CASSPPSTDTQYF. As DNA, the CDR3 is TGTGCCAGCTCACCCCCTAGCACAGATACGCAGTATTTT. Complete variable domain (other parts from reference TRBV18 and TRBJ2-3): NAGVMQNPRHLVRRRGQEARLRCSPMKGHSHVYWYRQLPEEGLKFMVYLQKENIIDESGMPKERFSAEFPKEGPSILRIQQVVRGDSAAYFCASSPPSTDTQYFGPGTRLTVL.

The rearrangement uses TRBV6-5 and TRBJ2-7; 8 positions match TRBD2. The germline CDR1 and CDR2 sequences are MNHEY and SVGAGI. V trimming: 6 bases; J trimming: 0 bases; junction bases outside the gene matches: 7. There are 15 residues in the CDR3. CDR3 bases: TGTGCCAGCAGGAGCGGGGGCGGACTCTCCTACGAGCAGTACTTC. Protein product: CASRSGGGLSYEQYF.

CDR3: CASTFETGGHEQYF. The CDR3 DNA sequence: TGTGCCAGCACCTTTGAGACAGGGGGTCACGAGCAGTACTTC. J is TRBJ2-7 and V is TRBV2; 9 bases fit TRBD1. Germline V lookup: CDR1 SNHLY, CDR2 FYNNEI. CDR3 size: 14 residues. Germline trimming cut 7 bases from V and 5 bases from J; bases unmatched to any gene: 9.

The chain couples TRBV4-1 to TRBJ1-2; 7 positions match TRBD1. Germline CDR1 reads MGHRA; CDR2 reads YSYEKL. V shed 6 bases, J shed 6 bases, and the junction held 7 bases outside the gene matches. CDR3 size: 13 residues. DNA of the CDR3: TGCGCCAGCAGGACAGGGTCAGGGAATGGCTACACCTTC. Translating it yields CASRTGSGNGYTF.

Only a few counts were recorded for this clone. The rearrangement links TRBV12-5 to TRBJ1-5, with 10 nucleotides matching TRBD1. The CDR3 has 16 amino acids. V lost 6 bases to trimming and J lost 4 bases; unmatched junction nucleotides: 9. The V gene's germline CDR1 is LGHNT and CDR2 FRNRAP. The CDR3 nucleotides read TGTGCTAGTGGCCCGAGGGGACAGGGGACAAATCAGCCCCAGCATTTT. Its protein is CASGPRGQGTNQPQHF.

J is TRBJ2-7 and V is TRBV4-2, with 9 bases aligning to TRBD2. CDR1 is LGHNA and CDR2 is YNFKEQ in the germline V gene. The CDR3 totals 14 residues. Trimming took 3 bases from V and 4 from J; bases not matched to a gene: 4. The DNA of the CDR3 is TGTGCCAGCAGCCAGGGACTAGCAGGTTACGAGCAGTACTTC. Translation gives CASSQGLAGYEQYF.

V is TRBV28 and J is TRBJ1-5; 7 positions match TRBD1. Germline CDR1 MDHEN, CDR2 SYDVKM. With 5 bases clipped from V and 5 bases from J, the junction kept 3 bases outside the gene matches. The CDR3 is 13 amino acids. Here the CDR3 reads CASSVTGDQPQHF. CDR3 DNA sequence: TGTGCCAGCAGTGTTACAGGGGATCAGCCCCAGCATTTT.

Worth noting for this clone: This CDR3 is also generated by other DNA sequences in the sample. The chain recombines TRBV5-1 with TRBJ1-5, with unresolved D. Trimming left V 0 bases short and J 2 bases short, with 9 bases between. The CDR3 totals 15 residues. Germline V CDR1 and CDR2: SGHRS, YFSETQ. In DNA form, the CDR3 reads TGCGCCAGCAGCTTGGGCGGGAGTCGCAATCAGCCCCAGCATTTT. This gives the protein CASSLGGSRNQPQHF.

Many counts were recorded for this clone. The chain has TRBV12-3 or TRBV12-4 and TRBJ2-5, with D perhaps TRBD2 (7 bases). The CDR3 spans 11 residues. Trimming pared 5 bases from V and 11 bases from J, leaving 12 bases between. The CDR3: CASSPGGAQYF. CDR3 bases: TGTGCCAGCAGTCCGGGGGGCGCGCAGTACTTC.

The gene calls are TRBV9 and TRBJ2-3; 14 nucleotides agree with TRBD2. J lost 1 base, V lost 4 bases, and 5 bases had no gene match. The germline gives CDR1 SGDLS, CDR2 YYNGEE. The CDR3 has 17 amino acids. The CDR3 here is CASSPPGLAGGTDTQYF. In DNA form, the CDR3 reads TGTGCCAGCAGCCCCCCGGGACTAGCGGGGGGCACAGATACGCAGTATTTT.

The rearrangement links TRBV5-1 to TRBJ2-1, with 9 bases identical to TRBD1. The V gene end was trimmed by 3 bases and the J gene end by 6 bases; junction bases not matched to a gene: 10. Germline V gives CDR1 SGHRS, CDR2 YFSETQ. The CDR3 has 16 residues. CDR3 protein: CASSSRRGQGGNEQFF. The CDR3 coding sequence is TGCGCCAGCAGCTCACGTCGGGGACAGGGAGGCAATGAGCAGTTCTTC. Combining the CDR3 with reference TRBV5-1 and TRBJ2-1 gives the whole variable domain KAGVTQTPRYLIKTRGQQVTLSCSPISGHRSVSWYQQTPGQGLQFLFEYFSETQRNKGNFPGRFSGRQFSNSRSEMNVSTLELGDSALYLCASSSRRGQGGNEQFFGPGTRLTVL.

Only a few counts were recorded for this clone. V gene TRBV19 combines with J gene TRBJ1-1; D is ambiguous. The germline V and J ends were trimmed by 9 bases and 4 bases, with 18 bases remaining between them. The CDR3 runs 14 residues. Germline CDR1 and CDR2: LNHDA and SQIVND (reference sequence). The DNA for the CDR3 is TGTGCCAGCGAGGGCCTGGGTGAGGGCACTGAAGCTTTCTTT. Its protein is CASEGLGEGTEAFF.

The rearrangement links TRBV30 to TRBJ1-1; the match to TRBD1 covers 7 bases. Germline CDR1 GTSNPN, CDR2 SVGIG (reference sequence). The CDR3 totals 17 residues. The V gene end was trimmed by 0 bases and the J gene end by 0 bases; junction bases not matched to a gene: 10. The CDR3 is CAWSVFARQGLNTEAFF. The CDR3 nucleotides are TGTGCCTGGAGTGTATTTGCCCGACAGGGTTTGAACACTGAAGCTTTCTTT. The whole variable domain, filled in from reference TRBV30 and TRBJ1-1, reads SQTIHQWPATLVQPVGSPLSLECTVEGTSNPNLYWYRQAAGRGLQLLFYSVGIGQISSEVPQNLSASRPQDRQFILSSKKLLLSDSGFYLCAWSVFARQGLNTEAFFGQGTRLTVV.

The V and J genes are TRBV27 and TRBJ2-5; 7 bases agree with TRBD1. V lost 3 bases and J lost 1; bases outside the gene matches: 11. The V gene's germline CDR1 is MNHEY and CDR2 SMNVEV (reference sequence). The CDR3 spans 17 residues. The CDR3 sequence: CASSFKRQGRGQETQYF. The CDR3 nucleotides read TGTGCCAGCAGTTTTAAAAGACAGGGAAGGGGCCAAGAGACCCAGTACTTC.

The chain links TRBV7-9 to TRBJ2-2; D is perhaps TRBD2 (6 bases). The germline gives CDR1 SEHNR, CDR2 FQNEAQ (reference sequence). V gave up 3 bases and J gave up 5 bases, with 19 bases separating them. The CDR3 is 17 amino acids. The CDR3 is CASSFPGAQRGTGELFF. The CDR3 DNA sequence: TGTGCCAGCAGCTTCCCGGGAGCCCAACGAGGGACCGGGGAGCTGTTTTTT. The full variable domain, its missing parts supplied by reference TRBV7-9 and TRBJ2-2, is DTGVSQNPRHKITKRGQNVTFRCDPISEHNRLYWYRQTLGQGPEFLTYFQNEAQLEKSRLLSDRFSAERPKGSFSTLEIQRTEQGDSAMYLCASSFPGAQRGTGELFFGEGSRLTVL.

The rearrangement joins TRBV5-1 to TRBJ2-1; 9 positions agree with TRBD2. The ends lost 4 bases at V and 0 bases at J; junction bases unmatched: 11. CDR3 length: 18 residues. CDR1 SGHRS and CDR2 YFSETQ come from the germline V gene. The CDR3 spells CASSPLAGSISSYNEQFF. CDR3 nucleotide sequence: TGCGCCAGCAGCCCCCTAGCGGGATCTATTTCCTCCTACAATGAGCAGTTCTTC.

As DNA, the CDR3 is TGTGCCAGCACCCCCAGGGTGGACTATGGCTACACCTTC. Its protein is CASTPRVDYGYTF. This chain uses TRBV2 with TRBJ1-2; D possibly corresponds to TRBD1 (5 bases). Deletions cut 7 bases from V and 3 bases from J, with 12 bases between. Germline V gives CDR1 SNHLY, CDR2 FYNNEI. This CDR3 has 13 residues.

J is TRBJ1-2 and V is TRBV3-1 (or the pseudogene TRBV3-2); no clear D gene. The V and J ends lost 0 bases and 8 bases respectively, with 13 bases between them. The length of the CDR3 is 14 residues. Per the germline V gene, CDR1 is LGHDT and CDR2 is YNNKEL (reference sequence). This CDR3 reads CASSQEAGLKGYTF. The CDR3, as DNA: TGTGCCAGCAGCCAAGAAGCGGGGTTAAAAGGCTACACCTTC.

A few counts support this clone. The chain carries TRBV5-4 and TRBJ2-2; 10 bases match TRBD2. Per the germline V gene, CDR1 is SGHNT and CDR2 is YYREEE (reference sequence). With V trimmed by 1 base and J by 0 bases, 6 bases remained unmatched. This CDR3 contains 18 residues. As DNA, the CDR3 is TGTGCCAGCAGCTTGCGAGCGGGGGGGCCGACGAACACCGGGGAGCTGTTTTTT. Translation gives CASSLRAGGPTNTGELFF.